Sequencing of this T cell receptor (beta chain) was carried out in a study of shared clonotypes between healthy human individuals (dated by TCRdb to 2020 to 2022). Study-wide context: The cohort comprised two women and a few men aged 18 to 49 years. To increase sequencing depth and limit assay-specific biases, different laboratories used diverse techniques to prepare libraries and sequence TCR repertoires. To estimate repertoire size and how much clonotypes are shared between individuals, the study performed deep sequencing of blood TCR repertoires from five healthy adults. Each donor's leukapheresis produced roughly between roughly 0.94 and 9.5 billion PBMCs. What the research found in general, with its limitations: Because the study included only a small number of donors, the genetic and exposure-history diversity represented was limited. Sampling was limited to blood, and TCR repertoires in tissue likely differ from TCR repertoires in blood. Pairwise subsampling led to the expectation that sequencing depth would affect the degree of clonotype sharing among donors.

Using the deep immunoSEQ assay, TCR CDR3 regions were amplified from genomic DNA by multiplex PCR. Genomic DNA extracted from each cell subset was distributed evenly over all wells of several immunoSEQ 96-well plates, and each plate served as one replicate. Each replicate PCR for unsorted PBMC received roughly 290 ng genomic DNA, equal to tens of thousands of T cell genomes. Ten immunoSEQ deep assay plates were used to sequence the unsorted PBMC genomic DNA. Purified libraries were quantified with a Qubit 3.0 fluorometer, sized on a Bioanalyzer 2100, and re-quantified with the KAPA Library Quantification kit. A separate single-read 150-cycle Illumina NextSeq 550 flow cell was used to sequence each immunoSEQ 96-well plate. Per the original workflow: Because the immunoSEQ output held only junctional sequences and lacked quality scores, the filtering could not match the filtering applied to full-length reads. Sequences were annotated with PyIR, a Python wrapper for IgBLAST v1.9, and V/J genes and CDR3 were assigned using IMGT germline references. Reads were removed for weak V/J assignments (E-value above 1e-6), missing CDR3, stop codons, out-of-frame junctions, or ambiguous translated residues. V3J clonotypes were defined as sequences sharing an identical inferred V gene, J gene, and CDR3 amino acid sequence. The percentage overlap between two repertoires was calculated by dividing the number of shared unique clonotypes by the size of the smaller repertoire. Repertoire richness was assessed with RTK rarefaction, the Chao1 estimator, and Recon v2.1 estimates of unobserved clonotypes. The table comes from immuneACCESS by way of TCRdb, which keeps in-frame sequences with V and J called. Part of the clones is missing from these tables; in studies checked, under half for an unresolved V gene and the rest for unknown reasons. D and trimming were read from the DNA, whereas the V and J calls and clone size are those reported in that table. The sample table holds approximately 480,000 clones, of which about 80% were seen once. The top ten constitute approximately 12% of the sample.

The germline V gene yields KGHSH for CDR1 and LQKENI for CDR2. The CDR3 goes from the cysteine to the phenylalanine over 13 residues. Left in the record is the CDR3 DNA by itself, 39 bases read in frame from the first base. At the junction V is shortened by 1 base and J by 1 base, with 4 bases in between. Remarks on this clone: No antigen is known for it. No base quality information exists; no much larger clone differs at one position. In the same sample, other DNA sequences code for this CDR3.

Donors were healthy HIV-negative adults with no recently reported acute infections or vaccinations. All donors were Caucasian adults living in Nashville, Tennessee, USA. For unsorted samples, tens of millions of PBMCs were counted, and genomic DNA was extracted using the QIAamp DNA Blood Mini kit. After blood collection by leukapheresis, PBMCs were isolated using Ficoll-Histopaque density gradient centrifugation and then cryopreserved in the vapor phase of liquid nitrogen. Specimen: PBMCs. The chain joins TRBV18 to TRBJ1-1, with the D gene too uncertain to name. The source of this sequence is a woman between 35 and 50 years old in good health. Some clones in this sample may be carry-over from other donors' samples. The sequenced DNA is TGTGCCAGCTCACCACTGGGGAACACTGAAGCTTTCTTT. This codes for CASSPLGNTEAFF.